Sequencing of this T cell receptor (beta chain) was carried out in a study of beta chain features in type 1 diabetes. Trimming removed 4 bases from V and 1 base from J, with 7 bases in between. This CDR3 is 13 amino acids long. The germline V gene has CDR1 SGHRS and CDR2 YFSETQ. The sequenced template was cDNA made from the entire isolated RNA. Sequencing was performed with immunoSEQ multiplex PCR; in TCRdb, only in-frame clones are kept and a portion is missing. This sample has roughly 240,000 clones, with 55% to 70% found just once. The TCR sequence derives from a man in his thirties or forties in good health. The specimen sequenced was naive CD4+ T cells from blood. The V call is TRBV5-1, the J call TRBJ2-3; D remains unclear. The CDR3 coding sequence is TGCGCCAGCAGCCATGGTGGCACAGATACGCAGTATTTT. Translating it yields CASSHGGTDTQYF.